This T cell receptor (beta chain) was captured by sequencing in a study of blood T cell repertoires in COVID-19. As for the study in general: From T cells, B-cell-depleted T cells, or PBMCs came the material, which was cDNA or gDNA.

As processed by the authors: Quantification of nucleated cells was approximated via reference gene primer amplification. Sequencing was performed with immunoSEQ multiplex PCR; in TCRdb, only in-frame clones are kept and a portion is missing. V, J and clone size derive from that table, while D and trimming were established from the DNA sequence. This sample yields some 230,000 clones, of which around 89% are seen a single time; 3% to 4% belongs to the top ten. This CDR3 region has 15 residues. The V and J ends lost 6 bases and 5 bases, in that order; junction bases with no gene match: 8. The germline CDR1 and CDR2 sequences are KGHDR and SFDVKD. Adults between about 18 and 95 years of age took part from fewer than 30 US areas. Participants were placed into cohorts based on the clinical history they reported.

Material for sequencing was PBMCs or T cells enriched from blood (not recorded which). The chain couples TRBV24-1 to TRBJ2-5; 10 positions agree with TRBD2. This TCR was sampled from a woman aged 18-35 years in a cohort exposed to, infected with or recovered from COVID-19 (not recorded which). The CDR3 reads CATSMRLAGVETQYF. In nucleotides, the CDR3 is TGTGCCACCAGTATGCGTCTAGCGGGGGTCGAGACCCAGTACTTC.